This T cell receptor (beta chain) was profiled in a study of blood T cell repertoires in COVID-19. Methods used by the authors: Amplification from reference gene primers served as the basis for estimated nucleated cell counts. Clones were sequenced by immunoSEQ multiplex PCR, and TCRdb holds only the in-frame ones, with some missing. V and J calls plus clone size are reproduced from that table; the DNA served to infer D and trimming. The profile shows around 28,000 clones, under 85% of them singletons. Trimming cost V 2 bases and J 0 bases, with 10 bases left between them. The CDR3 has 15 residues. The V gene's germline CDR1 is MNHEY and CDR2 SMNVEV (reference sequence).

V usage is TRBV27 and J usage is TRBJ1-2; D remains unclear. The sequenced sample was peripheral blood. This TCR came from a man aged 70-80 years with acute or convalescent COVID-19. The CDR3 nucleotides read TGTGCCAGCAGTTTAGGCTCACAAGCTAACTATGGCTACACCTTC. It yields the protein CASSLGSQANYGYTF.